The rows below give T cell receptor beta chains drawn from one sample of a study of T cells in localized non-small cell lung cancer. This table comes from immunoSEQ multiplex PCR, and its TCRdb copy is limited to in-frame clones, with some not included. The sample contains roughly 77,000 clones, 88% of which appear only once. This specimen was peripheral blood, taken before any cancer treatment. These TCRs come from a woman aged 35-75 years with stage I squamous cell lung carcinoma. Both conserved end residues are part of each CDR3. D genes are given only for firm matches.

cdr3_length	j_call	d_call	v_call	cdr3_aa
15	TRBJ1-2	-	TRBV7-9	CASSLGGTGNYGYTF
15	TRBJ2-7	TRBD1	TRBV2	CASSPGGTGSYEQYF
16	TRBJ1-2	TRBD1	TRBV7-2	CASSLVLRDRAYGYTF
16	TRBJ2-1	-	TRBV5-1	CASSFSRPSSYNEQFF
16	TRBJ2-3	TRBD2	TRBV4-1	CASSGGTSGDTDTQYF
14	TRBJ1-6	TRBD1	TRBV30	CAWSAGGAYSPLHF
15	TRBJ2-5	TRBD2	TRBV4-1	CASSQGTGGRETQYF
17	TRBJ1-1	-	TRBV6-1	CASSELTGKWRDTEAFF
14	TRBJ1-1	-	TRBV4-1	CASSQDSGGTEAFF
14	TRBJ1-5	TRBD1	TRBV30	CAWSRTGNGQPQHF
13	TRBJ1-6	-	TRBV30	CAWRGAPGSPLHF
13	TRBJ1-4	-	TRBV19	CATRSGTNEKLFF
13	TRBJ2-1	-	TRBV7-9	CASSLVGGYEQFF
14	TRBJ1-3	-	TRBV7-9	CASSVTGPANTIYF
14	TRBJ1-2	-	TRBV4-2	CASSQEQGNYGYTF
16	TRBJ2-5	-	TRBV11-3	CASSLGSEGLQETQYF
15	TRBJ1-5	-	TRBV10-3	CAISRDGNSNQPQHF
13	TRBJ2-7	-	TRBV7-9	CASSFPGRGEQYF
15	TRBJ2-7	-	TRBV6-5	CASSYSWAPGYEQYF
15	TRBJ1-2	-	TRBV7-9	CASSLAQGTAFGYTF
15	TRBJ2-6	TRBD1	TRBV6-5	CASQGQGTSGDVLTF
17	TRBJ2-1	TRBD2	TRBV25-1	CASSDLGRGSSYNEQFF
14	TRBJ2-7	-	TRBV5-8	CASSPVNVGYEQYF
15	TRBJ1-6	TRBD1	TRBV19	CASSRIDRAVSPLHF
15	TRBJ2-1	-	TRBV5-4	CASSRGGRVGNEQFF
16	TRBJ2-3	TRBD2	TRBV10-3	CAISESPSGGAMTQYF
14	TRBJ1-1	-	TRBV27	CASRTGQKNTEAFF
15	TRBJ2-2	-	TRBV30	CAWSVPGHLLGELFF
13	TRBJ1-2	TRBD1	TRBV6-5	CASTPGQGYGYTF
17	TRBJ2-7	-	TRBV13	CASSSEGPHQLSYEQYF
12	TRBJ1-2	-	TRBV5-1	CASSLGTSGYTF
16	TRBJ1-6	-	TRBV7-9	CASSPQTDPYNSPLHF
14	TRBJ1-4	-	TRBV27	CASSSGRPNEKLFF
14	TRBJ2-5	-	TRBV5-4	CASSNRDFQETQYF